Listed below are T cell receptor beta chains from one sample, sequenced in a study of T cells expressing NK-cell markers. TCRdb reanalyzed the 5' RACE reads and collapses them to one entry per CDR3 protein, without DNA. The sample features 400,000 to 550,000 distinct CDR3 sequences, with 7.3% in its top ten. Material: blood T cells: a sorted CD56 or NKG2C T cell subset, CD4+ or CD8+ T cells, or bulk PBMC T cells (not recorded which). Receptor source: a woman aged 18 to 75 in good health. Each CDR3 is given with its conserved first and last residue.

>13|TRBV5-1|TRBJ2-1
CASRLARDNEQFF
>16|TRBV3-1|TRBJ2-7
CASSQVGASGSYEQYF
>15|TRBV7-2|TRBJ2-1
CASSQTGPGYNEQFF
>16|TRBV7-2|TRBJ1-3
CASSPRSRGAGNTIYF
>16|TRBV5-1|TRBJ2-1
CASRNPSGTPANEQFF
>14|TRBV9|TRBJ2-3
CASSRRLVSDTQYF
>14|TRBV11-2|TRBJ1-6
CASSLEWGGSPLHF
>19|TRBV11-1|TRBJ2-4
CASSSLAGTARMAKNIQYF
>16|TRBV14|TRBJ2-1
CASSQLTAGPYNEQFF
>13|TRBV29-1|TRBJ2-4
CSVGAGLKNIQYF
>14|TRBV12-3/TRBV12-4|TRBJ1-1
CASSLPTGGVEAFF
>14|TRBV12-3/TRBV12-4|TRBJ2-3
CASSFGRATDTQYF
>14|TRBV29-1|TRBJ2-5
CSARLGGFRETQYF